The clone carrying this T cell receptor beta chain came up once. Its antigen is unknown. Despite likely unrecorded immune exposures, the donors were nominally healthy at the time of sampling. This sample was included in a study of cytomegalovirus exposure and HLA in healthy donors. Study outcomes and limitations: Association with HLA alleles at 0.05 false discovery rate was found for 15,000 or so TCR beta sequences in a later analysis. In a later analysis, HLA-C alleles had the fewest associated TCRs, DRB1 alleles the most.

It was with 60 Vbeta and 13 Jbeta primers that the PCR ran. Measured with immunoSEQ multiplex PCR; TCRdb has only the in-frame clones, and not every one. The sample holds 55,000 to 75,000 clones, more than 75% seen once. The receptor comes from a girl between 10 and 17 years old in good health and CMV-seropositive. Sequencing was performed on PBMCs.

Here the CDR3 DNA reads TGTGCCAGCATTGTAGCGGGGCCGGGAGAGACCCAGTACTTC. Protein product: CASIVAGPGETQYF. The rearrangement uses TRBV6-1 and TRBJ2-5, with 8 bases matching TRBD2. From germline, CDR1 is MNHNS and CDR2 SASEGT. Trimming at V came to 7 bases and at J to 4 bases, leaving 8 bases not matched to a gene. CDR3 length: 14 amino acids.